This T cell receptor beta chain stems from a study of blood T cell repertoires in COVID-19 (dated by TCRdb to 2018 to 2020). About the investigation overall: Samples from collaborators originated in the United States, Italy and Spain and spanned both the acute and convalescent phases of COVID-19. The material from the prospective study consisted of cDNA or gDNA derived from T cells, B-cell-depleted T cells, or PBMCs. The dataset comprised deeply sampled blood TCRbeta repertoires from subjects exposed to, actively infected with, or recovered from COVID-19. The repertoires were made available in a free public database intended to serve as a resource for research on the immune response to SARS-CoV-2. The samples were drawn from two sources: the first 160 participants of the ongoing ImmuneRACE study, and 950 to 1,500 subjects contributed by 6 global collaborators. Sample metadata almost always included a de-identified subject ID, COVID-19 status, age in years and sex. HLA class I and class II types, where available, came from metadata supplied by the sample provider rather than from assay-based typing.

Worth noting for this clone: The antigen this receptor binds is unknown. One base away there is no much larger clone; base qualities are not given. The sample contains more than one DNA sequence encoding this CDR3.

TCRbeta CDR3 regions were amplified from genomic DNA by means of the immunoSEQ Assay, a bias-controlled multiplex PCR. The source study handled its data this way. Within the assay, amplification of reference gene primers was used to estimate how many nucleated cells each sample contained. To quantify the absolute abundance of each unique TCRbeta CDR3 rearrangement, sequence reads were collapsed and filtered. For each sample, productive Simpson clonality was calculated by taking the square root of Simpson's diversity index across productive rearrangements. What TCRdb holds here is the immuneACCESS table cut down to in-frame rearrangements. Part of the clones is not present; checked against another copy, under half of the missing clones reflect an unresolved V gene, and the others are unexplained. That table furnishes V, J and clone size, whereas the DNA furnished D and trimming. The sample table records some 300,000 clones; around nine tenths of these occur just once. The ten top clones hold just under 9.5% of the sample.

Participants in the prospective study were aged roughly 18 to 95 years, lived in under 30 United States geographic areas, and enrolled through a virtual design. To assign participants to cohorts, the prospective study relied on clinical history that participants themselves reported in a screening survey and a study questionnaire. ImmuneRACE Cohort 3 recovered participants were defined by two consecutive negative NP/OP PCR tests, healthcare professional clearance, or symptom resolution. In the prospective study, whole blood, serum and a nasopharyngeal or oropharyngeal swab were collected from each participant by mobile phlebotomists. Prospective study participants could optionally give additional blood draws and questionnaires over an approximately 2-month period. Blood samples from the prospective study were shipped frozen or at room temperature prior to DNA extraction. Overall study results and their limits: Clinical and demographic metadata were provided uncurated, with the amount varying by source and participant.

Based on the germline V gene (reference sequence), the CDR1 and CDR2 sequences are SEHNR and FQNEAQ. At the junction V is shortened by 1 base and J by 0 bases; bases outside the gene matches: 0. The CDR3 goes from the cysteine to the phenylalanine over 14 residues. The DNA shown is the 42-base CDR3, in frame from base 1. This receptor chain uses TRBV7-9 and TRBJ2-7, and 7 bases in between align with TRBD1. The specimen was PBMCs or T cells enriched from blood (not recorded which). The receptor's source is a woman aged 25 to 45 who had recovered from COVID-19. This receptor has the CDR3 CASSLGTGSYEQYF. The DNA sequence is TGTGCCAGCAGCTTAGGGACAGGCTCCTACGAGCAGTACTTC.